One and the same sample provided the 14 T cell receptor beta chains below, sequenced in a study of blood T cell repertoires in COVID-19. The method was immunoSEQ multiplex PCR; TCRdb's version includes in-frame clones alone and lacks a portion of them. The sample has approximately 270,000 clones, 80% to 95% seen once; the top ten hold 2.5% to 3%. The sample was PBMCs or T cells enriched from blood (not recorded which). These receptor sequences come from a man in his forties who had been exposed to COVID-19.

The CDR3 DNA is TGTGCCAGCAGCGTGGACTATCACGAGCAGTACTTC. This codes for CASSVDYHEQYF. The rearrangement links TRBV7-2 to TRBJ2-7, with a tentative D call TRBD2 (6 bases). The CDR3 totals 12 residues. The germline V and J ends were trimmed by 5 bases and 5 bases, with 10 bases remaining between them. Germline V gene data show CDR1 as SGHTA and CDR2 as FQGNSA.

The rearrangement uses TRBV24-1 and TRBJ2-2; TRBD2 aligns across 7 bases. V shed 6 bases, J shed 4 bases, and the junction held 22 bases outside the gene matches. Germline CDR1 reads KGHDR; CDR2 reads SFDVKD. This CDR3 region has 20 residues. DNA for the CDR3: TGTGCCACCAGTCCCTCCCCGGGACTAACCCTTTCTGGCGGCACCGGGGAGCTGTTTTTT. Translating it yields CATSPSPGLTLSGGTGELFF.

This clone showed up just a few times. V gene TRBV5-1 combines with J gene TRBJ2-1; 9 nucleotides line up with TRBD2. Germline V gene lookup returns CDR1 SGHRS and CDR2 YFSETQ. CDR3 length: 15 amino acids. J gave up 9 bases and V 5 bases, and 12 bases lay outside the gene matches. The CDR3, as DNA: TGCGCCAGCAGTAGTGTAGCGGGAGACTTCGGTGAGCAGTTCTTC. This codes for CASSSVAGDFGEQFF.

The chain has TRBV7-9 and TRBJ2-4; D is possibly TRBD2 (5 bases). This CDR3 comprises 13 residues. CDR1 is SEHNR, CDR2 FQNEAQ, per germline (reference sequence). V lost 4 bases and J 8 bases, leaving 12 bases between the germline ends. The CDR3 DNA reads as TGTGCCAGCAGCTACGGGGAGAGGGACATTCAGTACTTC. It specifies CASSYGERDIQYF.

The chain couples TRBV27 to TRBJ2-7, with a tentative D call TRBD2 (6 bases). The ends were cut back, 3 bases at V and 1 base at J, with 7 bases in the middle. The CDR3 length is 13 residues. In germline, CDR1 is MNHEY, CDR2 SMNVEV (reference sequence). The CDR3 is CASSFGTSYEQYF. The CDR3 nucleotides are TGTGCCAGCAGTTTTGGGACTTCCTACGAGCAGTACTTC.

This clone was counted a single time. The J gene is TRBJ1-2, the V gene TRBV5-1, with 10 positions matching TRBD1. After removal of 5 bases from V and 4 bases from J, the junction contained 8 bases not matched to a gene. Germline V gene lookup returns CDR1 SGHRS and CDR2 YFSETQ. The CDR3 runs to 15 residues. CDR3: CASRGGQGDIYGYTF. The CDR3 coding sequence is TGCGCCAGCAGAGGAGGACAGGGGGATATCTATGGCTACACCTTC.

This clone was seen just once. The gene calls are TRBV7-2 and TRBJ1-4; D may be TRBD1 (5 bases). Germline V gene sequence: CDR1 SGHTA, CDR2 FQGNSA. V lost 4 bases and J lost 13, with 22 bases in between. The CDR3 consists of 15 residues. This CDR3 is CASSSGTSDKSGLFF. The CDR3 DNA follows: TGTGCCAGCAGCTCCGGGACTTCGGACAAGTCGGGACTGTTTTTT. The full variable domain, with the rest looked up from reference TRBV7-2 and TRBJ1-4, is GAGVSQSPSNKVTEKGKDVELRCDPISGHTALYWYRQSLGQGLEFLIYFQGNSAPDKSGLPSDRFSAERTGGSVSTLTIQRTQQEDSAVYLCASSSGTSDKSGLFFGSGTQLSVL.

The gene calls are TRBV7-9 and TRBJ1-1; D remains ambiguous. The CDR3 totals 13 residues. Deletions cut 5 bases from V and 1 base from J, with 8 bases between. CDR1 and CDR2 from the germline V gene are SEHNR and FQNEAQ (reference sequence). The CDR3 sequence: CASSRAGNTEAFF. CDR3 nucleotide sequence: TGTGCCAGCAGCCGCGCAGGGAACACTGAAGCTTTCTTT. The whole variable domain, filled in from reference TRBV7-9 and TRBJ1-1, reads DTGVSQNPRHKITKRGQNVTFRCDPISEHNRLYWYRQTLGQGPEFLTYFQNEAQLEKSRLLSDRFSAERPKGSFSTLEIQRTEQGDSAMYLCASSRAGNTEAFFGQGTRLTVV.

This clone appeared a single time. This chain uses TRBV27 with TRBJ1-1, with D perhaps matching TRBD1 (5 bases). In germline, CDR1 is MNHEY, CDR2 SMNVEV (reference sequence). There are 15 residues in the CDR3. Trimming took off 2 bases at V and 6 bases at J, with 16 bases between the two ends. The CDR3 DNA reads TGTGCCAGCAGTTTAATGGGGTTTGGGGCTTCTGAAGCTTTCTTT. Amino acid sequence: CASSLMGFGASEAFF.

This chain joins TRBV13 and TRBJ2-7, with D perhaps matching TRBD1 (6 bases). The CDR3 extends over 16 amino acids. V gave up 0 bases and J gave up 0 bases, with 12 bases separating them. Germline-derived CDR1 and CDR2 are PRHDT and FYEKMQ (reference sequence). The DNA of the CDR3 is TGTGCCAGCAGCTTAGGAGGGACACAGACCTCCTACGAGCAGTACTTC. Its protein is CASSLGGTQTSYEQYF.

For this clone: The sample has other DNA sequences that encode this CDR3 too. This rearrangement joins TRBV18 to TRBJ2-1; the D gene is possibly TRBD2 (5 bases). The CDR3 totals 13 residues. CDR1 is KGHSH and CDR2 is LQKENI in the germline V gene. V was pared by 3 bases and J by 5 bases, with 8 bases between. In DNA form, the CDR3 reads TGTGCCAGCTCACCCGGACTCAACAATGAGCAGTTCTTC. This encodes CASSPGLNNEQFF. Filled out from reference TRBV18 and TRBJ2-1, the complete variable domain reads NAGVMQNPRHLVRRRGQEARLRCSPMKGHSHVYWYRQLPEEGLKFMVYLQKENIIDESGMPKERFSAEFPKEGPSILRIQQVVRGDSAAYFCASSPGLNNEQFFGPGTRLTVL.

The CDR3 bases are TGTGCCAGCAGCTCAAGACTGGATAGCACAGATACGCAGTATTTT. Translated, it gives CASSSRLDSTDTQYF. The J gene is TRBJ2-3, the V gene TRBV13; D gene ambiguous. Per the germline V gene, CDR1 is PRHDT and CDR2 is FYEKMQ (reference sequence). The CDR3 covers 15 residues. Trimming took off 4 bases at V and 0 bases at J, with 11 bases between the two ends.

The J gene is TRBJ2-1, the V gene TRBV6-2 or TRBV6-3; TRBD2 agrees at 8 bases. The CDR3 consists of 16 residues. The junction had 7 bases not matched to a gene; V was cut back by 0 bases and J by 6 bases. Germline CDR1 MNHEY, CDR2 SVGEGT. As DNA, the CDR3 is TGTGCCAGCAGTTACTCAACTAGCGGAGTCCTCAATGAGCAGTTCTTC. Amino acid sequence: CASSYSTSGVLNEQFF.

The gene calls are TRBV6-5 and TRBJ1-5; unclear D gene. The CDR3 runs 11 residues. The V gene lost 8 bases and the J gene lost 6 bases, with 8 bases spanning the gap. Germline CDR1 MNHEY, CDR2 SVGAGI. CDR3 sequence (DNA): TGTGCCAGCGAATCGGGTCAGCCCCAGCATTTT. Translated, it gives CASESGQPQHF.